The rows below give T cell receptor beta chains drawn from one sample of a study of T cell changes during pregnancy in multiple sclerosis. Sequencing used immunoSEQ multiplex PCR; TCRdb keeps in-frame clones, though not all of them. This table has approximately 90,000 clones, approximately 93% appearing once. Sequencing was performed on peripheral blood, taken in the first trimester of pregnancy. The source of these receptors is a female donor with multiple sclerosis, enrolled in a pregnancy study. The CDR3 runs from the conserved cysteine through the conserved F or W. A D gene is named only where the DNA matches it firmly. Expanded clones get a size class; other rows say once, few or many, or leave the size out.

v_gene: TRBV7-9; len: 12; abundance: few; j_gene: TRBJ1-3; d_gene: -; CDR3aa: CASSVTGNTIYF; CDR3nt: TGTGCCAGCAGCGTAACTGGAAACACCATATATTTT
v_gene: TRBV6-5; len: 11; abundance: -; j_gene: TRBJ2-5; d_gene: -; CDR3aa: CASSYQETQYF; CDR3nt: TGTGCCAGCAGTTATCAGGAGACCCAGTACTTC
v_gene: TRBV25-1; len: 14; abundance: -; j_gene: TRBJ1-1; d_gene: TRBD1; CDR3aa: CASSESRQGGQAFF; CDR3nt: TGTGCCAGCAGTGAATCGAGACAGGGTGGGCAAGCTTTCTTT
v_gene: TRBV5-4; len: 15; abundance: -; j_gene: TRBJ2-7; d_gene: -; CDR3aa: CASSPVGSGSYEQYF; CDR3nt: TGTGCCAGCAGCCCGGTTGGCTCGGGATCGTACGAGCAGTACTTC
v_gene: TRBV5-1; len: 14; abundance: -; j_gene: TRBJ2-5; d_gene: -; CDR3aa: CASSYQALKETQYF; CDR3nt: TGCGCCAGCAGCTATCAGGCCCTTAAAGAGACCCAGTACTTC
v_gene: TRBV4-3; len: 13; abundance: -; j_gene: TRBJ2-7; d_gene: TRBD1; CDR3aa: CASSQDRTYEQYF; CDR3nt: TGCGCCAGCAGCCAGGACAGGACCTACGAGCAGTACTTC
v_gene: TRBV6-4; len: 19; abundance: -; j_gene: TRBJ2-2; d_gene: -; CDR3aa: CASSGTLLLAGGHTGELFF; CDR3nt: TGTGCCAGCAGCGGCACACTCCTTCTAGCAGGAGGGCACACCGGGGAGCTGTTTTTT
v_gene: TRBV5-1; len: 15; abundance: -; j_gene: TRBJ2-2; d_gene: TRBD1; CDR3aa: CASSEGDRETGELFF; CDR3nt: TGCGCCAGCAGCGAAGGGGACAGGGAGACCGGGGAGCTGTTTTTT
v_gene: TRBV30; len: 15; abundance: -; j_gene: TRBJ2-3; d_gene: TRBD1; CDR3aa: CAWRHYRGLTDTQYF; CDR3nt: TGTGCCTGGAGACACTACAGGGGGCTGACAGATACGCAGTATTTT
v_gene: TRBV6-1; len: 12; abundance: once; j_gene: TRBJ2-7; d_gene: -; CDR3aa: CASSRGSYEQYF; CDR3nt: TGTGCCAGCTCCCGGGGCTCCTACGAGCAGTACTTC
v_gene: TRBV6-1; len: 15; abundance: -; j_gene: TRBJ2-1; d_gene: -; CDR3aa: CASSETGEAYNEQFF; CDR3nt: TGTGCCAGCAGTGAAACAGGGGAGGCCTACAATGAGCAGTTCTTC
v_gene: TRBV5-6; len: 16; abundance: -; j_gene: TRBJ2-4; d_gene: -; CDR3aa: CASSSPGVITKNIQYF; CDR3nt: TGTGCCAGCAGCTCGCCAGGTGTGATAACCAAAAACATTCAGTACTTC
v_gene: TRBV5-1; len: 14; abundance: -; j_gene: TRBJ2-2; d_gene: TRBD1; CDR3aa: CASSLTGGPGELFF; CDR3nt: TGCGCCAGCAGCTTGACAGGGGGCCCCGGGGAGCTGTTTTTT
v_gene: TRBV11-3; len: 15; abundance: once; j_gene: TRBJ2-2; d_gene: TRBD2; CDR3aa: CASSLAGGNTGELFF; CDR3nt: TGTGCCAGCAGCTTAGCGGGGGGGAACACCGGGGAGCTGTTTTTT
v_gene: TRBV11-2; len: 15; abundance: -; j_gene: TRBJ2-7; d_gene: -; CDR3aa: CASSHRQENYYEQYF; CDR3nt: TGTGCCAGCAGCCACCGACAGGAAAATTACTACGAGCAGTACTTC
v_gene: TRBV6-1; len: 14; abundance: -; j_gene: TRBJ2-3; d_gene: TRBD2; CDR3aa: CASSELVAGGREYF; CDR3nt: TGTGCCAGCAGTGAATTGGTAGCGGGAGGGAGGGAGTATTTT
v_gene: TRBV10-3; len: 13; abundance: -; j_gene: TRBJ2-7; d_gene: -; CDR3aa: CAISEESSYEQYF; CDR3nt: TGTGCCATCAGTGAGGAGAGCTCCTACGAGCAGTACTTC
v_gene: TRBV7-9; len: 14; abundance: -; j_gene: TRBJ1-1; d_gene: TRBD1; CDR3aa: CASSWTGESAEAFF; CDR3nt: TGTGCCAGCAGCTGGACAGGGGAGAGCGCTGAAGCTTTCTTT
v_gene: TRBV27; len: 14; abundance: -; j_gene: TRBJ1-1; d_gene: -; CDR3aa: CASRPSGGATEAFF; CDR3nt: TGTGCCAGCAGACCTTCCGGTGGGGCCACTGAAGCTTTCTTT
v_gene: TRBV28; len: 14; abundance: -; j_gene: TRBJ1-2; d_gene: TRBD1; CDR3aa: CASSRDSLNYGYTF; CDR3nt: TGTGCCAGCAGTCGGGACAGTCTCAACTATGGCTACACCTTC
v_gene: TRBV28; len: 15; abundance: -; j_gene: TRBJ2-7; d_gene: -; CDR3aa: CASSPRVGKTYEQYF; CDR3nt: TGTGCCAGCAGTCCCAGGGTAGGAAAAACCTACGAGCAGTACTTC
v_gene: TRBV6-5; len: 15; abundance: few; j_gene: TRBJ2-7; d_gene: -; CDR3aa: CASSPESAPRGEQYF; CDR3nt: TGTGCCAGCAGCCCCGAGTCGGCTCCCCGAGGGGAGCAGTACTTC
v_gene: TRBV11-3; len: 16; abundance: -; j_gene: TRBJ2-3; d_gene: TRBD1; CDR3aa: CASSLVPGGGTDTQYF; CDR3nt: TGTGCCAGCAGCTTAGTCCCAGGGGGCGGCACAGATACGCAGTATTTT
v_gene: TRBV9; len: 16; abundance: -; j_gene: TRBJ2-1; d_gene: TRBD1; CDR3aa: CASSVGVTGGYNEQFF; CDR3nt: TGTGCCAGCAGCGTAGGGGTGACAGGGGGATACAATGAGCAGTTCTTC
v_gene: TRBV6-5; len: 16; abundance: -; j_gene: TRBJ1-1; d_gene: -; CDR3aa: CASSYQTGLMNTEAFF; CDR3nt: TGTGCCAGCAGTTACCAGACAGGACTCATGAACACTGAAGCTTTCTTT
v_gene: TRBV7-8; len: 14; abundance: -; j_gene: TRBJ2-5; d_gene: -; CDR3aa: CASKQSRWEETQYF; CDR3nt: TGTGCCAGCAAGCAATCCAGGTGGGAAGAGACCCAGTACTTC
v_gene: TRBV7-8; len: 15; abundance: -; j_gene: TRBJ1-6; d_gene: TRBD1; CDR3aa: CASSFRQGSRSPLHF; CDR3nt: TGTGCCAGCAGCTTCCGACAGGGAAGTCGATCACCCCTCCACTTT
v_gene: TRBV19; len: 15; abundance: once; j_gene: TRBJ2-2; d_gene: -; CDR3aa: CASSIGGAPGGELFF; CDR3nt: TGTGCCAGTAGTATCGGCGGGGCCCCTGGAGGGGAGCTGTTTTTT
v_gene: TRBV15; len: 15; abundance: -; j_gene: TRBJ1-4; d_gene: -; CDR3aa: CATSRGAGAGEKLFF; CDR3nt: TGTGCCACCAGCAGAGGGGCAGGGGCAGGTGAAAAACTGTTTTTT
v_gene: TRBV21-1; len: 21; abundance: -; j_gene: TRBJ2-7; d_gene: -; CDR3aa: CASSTSGTSGGPKQYHYEQYF; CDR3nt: TGTGCCAGCAGCACATCCGGGACTAGCGGGGGGCCCAAACAGTATCACTACGAGCAGTACTTC
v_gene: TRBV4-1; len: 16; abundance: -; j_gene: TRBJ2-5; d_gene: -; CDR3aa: CASSQDTSGARETQYF; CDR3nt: TGCGCCAGCAGCCAAGATACCAGCGGCGCTCGGGAGACCCAGTACTTC
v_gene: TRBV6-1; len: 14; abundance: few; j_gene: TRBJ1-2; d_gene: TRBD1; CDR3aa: CASTTGTANYGYTF; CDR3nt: TGTGCCAGCACTACCGGGACAGCTAACTATGGCTACACCTTC
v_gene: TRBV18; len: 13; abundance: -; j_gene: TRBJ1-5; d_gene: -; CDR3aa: CASSPRREQPQHF; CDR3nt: TGTGCCAGCTCACCACGTCGGGAGCAGCCCCAGCATTTT
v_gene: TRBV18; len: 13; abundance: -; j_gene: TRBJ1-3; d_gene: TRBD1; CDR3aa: CASAQGQSATIYF; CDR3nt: TGTGCCAGCGCCCAGGGACAGTCTGCCACCATATATTTT
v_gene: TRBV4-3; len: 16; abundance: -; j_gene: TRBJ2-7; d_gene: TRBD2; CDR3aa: CASSQGVGGVTYEQYF; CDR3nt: TGCGCCAGCAGCCAAGGAGTGGGAGGGGTCACCTACGAGCAGTACTTC
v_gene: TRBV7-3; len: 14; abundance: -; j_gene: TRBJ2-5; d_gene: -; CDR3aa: CASSRARGQETQYF; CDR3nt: TGTGCCAGCAGCCGGGCCCGGGGGCAAGAGACCCAGTACTTC
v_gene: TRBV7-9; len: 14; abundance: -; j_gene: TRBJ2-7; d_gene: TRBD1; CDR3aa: CASSLQGAFHEQYF; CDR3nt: TGTGCCAGCAGCTTACAGGGGGCGTTCCACGAGCAGTACTTC
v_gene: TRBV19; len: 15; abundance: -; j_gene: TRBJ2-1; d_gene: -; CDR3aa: CASRSGESFIDEQFF; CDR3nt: TGTGCCAGTAGATCGGGGGAGTCGTTCATCGATGAGCAGTTCTTC
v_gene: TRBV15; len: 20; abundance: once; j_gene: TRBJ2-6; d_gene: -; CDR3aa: CATSRDERRGWFSGANVLTF; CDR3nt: TGTGCCACCAGCAGAGATGAAAGAAGGGGTTGGTTCTCTGGGGCCAACGTCCTGACTTTC
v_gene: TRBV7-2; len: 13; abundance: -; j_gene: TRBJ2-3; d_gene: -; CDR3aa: CASSRDITDTQYF; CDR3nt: TGTGCCAGCAGCAGGGACATCACAGATACGCAGTATTTT
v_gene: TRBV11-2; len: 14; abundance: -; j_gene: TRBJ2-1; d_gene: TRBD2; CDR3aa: CASSFSGSYNEQFF; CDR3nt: TGTGCCAGCAGTTTTAGCGGGAGCTACAATGAGCAGTTCTTC
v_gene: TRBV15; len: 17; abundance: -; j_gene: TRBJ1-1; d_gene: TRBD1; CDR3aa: CATSRGKGGRVNTEAFF; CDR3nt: TGTGCCACCAGCAGAGGCAAAGGGGGCAGGGTGAACACTGAAGCTTTCTTT
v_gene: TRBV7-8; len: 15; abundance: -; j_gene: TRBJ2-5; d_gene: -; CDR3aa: CASSLVAGRTETQYF; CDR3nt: TGTGCCAGCAGCTTAGTGGCAGGGAGGACGGAGACCCAGTACTTC
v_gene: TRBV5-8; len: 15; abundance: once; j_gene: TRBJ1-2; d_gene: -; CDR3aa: CASSLAGGLNYGYTF; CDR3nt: TGTGCCAGCAGCTTGGCCGGGGGGCTCAACTATGGCTACACCTTC
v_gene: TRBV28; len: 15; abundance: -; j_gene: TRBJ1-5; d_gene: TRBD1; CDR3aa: CASSLPQGINQPQHF; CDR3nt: TGTGCCAGCAGTTTACCACAGGGGATTAATCAGCCCCAGCATTTT
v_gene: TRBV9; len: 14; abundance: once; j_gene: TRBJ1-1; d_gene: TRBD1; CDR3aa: CASSVGQGNTEAFF; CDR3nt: TGTGCCAGCAGCGTGGGACAGGGGAACACTGAAGCTTTCTTT
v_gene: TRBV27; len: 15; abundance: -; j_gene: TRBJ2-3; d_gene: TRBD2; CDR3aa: CASSFTSGGTDTQYF; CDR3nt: TGTGCCAGCAGTTTTACTAGCGGGGGCACAGATACGCAGTATTTT
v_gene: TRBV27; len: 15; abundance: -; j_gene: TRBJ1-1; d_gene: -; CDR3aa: CASSLSGGGFAEAFF; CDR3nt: TGTGCCAGCAGTTTATCGGGTGGAGGGTTTGCTGAAGCTTTCTTT
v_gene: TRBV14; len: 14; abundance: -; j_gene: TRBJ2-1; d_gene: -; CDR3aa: CASSPLPSYNEQFF; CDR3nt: TGTGCCAGCAGCCCACTTCCCTCCTACAATGAGCAGTTCTTC
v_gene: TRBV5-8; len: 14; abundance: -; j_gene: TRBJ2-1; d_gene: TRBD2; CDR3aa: CASSGGESYNEQFF; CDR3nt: TGTGCCAGCAGCGGGGGGGAGTCCTACAATGAGCAGTTCTTC
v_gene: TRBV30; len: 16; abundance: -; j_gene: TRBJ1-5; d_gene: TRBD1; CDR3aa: CAWSVGGSYSNQPQHF; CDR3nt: TGTGCCTGGAGTGTAGGGGGCTCTTATAGCAATCAGCCCCAGCATTTT
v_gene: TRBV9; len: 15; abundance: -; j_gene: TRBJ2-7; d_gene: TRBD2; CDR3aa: CASSVGEGHSYEQYF; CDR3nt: TGTGCCAGCAGCGTAGGGGAGGGGCACTCCTACGAGCAGTACTTC
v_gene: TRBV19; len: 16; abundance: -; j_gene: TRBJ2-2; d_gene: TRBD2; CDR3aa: CASCPTSAGKAGELFF; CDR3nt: TGTGCCAGTTGCCCAACTAGCGCGGGAAAGGCCGGGGAGCTGTTTTTT
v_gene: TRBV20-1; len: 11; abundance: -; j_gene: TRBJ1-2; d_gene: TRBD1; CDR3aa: CSARGQGGYTF; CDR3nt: TGCAGTGCTCGTGGACAGGGCGGCTACACCTTC
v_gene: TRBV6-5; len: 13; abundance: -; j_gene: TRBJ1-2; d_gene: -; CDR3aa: CASSIGINYGYTF; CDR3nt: TGTGCCAGCAGTATCGGGATCAACTATGGCTACACCTTC
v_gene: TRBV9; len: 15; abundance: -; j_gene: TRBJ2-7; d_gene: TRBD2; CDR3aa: CASSVTGTSGYEQYF; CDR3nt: TGTGCCAGCAGCGTAACCGGGACTAGCGGCTACGAGCAGTACTTC
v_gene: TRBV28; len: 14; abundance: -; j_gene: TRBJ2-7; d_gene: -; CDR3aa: CASSFEGVSYEQYF; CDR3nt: TGTGCCAGCAGTTTTGAGGGGGTTAGCTACGAGCAGTACTTC
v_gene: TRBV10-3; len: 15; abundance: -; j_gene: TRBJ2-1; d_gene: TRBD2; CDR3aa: CAISEREGPNNEQFF; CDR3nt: TGTGCCATCAGTGAGCGGGAGGGCCCTAACAATGAGCAGTTCTTC
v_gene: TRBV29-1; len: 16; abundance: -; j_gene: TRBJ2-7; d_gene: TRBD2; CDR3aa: CSVAFLGGASRYEQYF; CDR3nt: TGCAGCGTAGCCTTTTTGGGAGGGGCTTCCCGCTACGAGCAGTACTTC